These T cell receptor beta chains were read from a single sample in a study of chemoradiotherapy in HPV16-positive cancers. Produced via immunoSEQ multiplex PCR; TCRdb's table is partial and in-frame only. This table holds roughly 15,000 clones, roughly 79% found once. Sampling was conducted from a patient who underwent chemoradiotherapy. These TCRs come from a human donor with HPV-associated anogenital cancer. Both conserved end residues are part of each CDR3. D genes are given only for firm matches. Some rows mark clone size as missing; the rest say once, few, many or name a class of expanded clone.

>-|-|TRBJ2-3|TRBV5-5
CASTRRSHTDTQYF
TGTGCCAGCACAAGGAGGAGCCACACAGATACGCAGTATTTT
>few|-|TRBJ2-7|TRBV10-2
CASSEFDEQYF
TGCGCCAGCAGTGAGTTCGACGAGCAGTACTTC
>-|TRBD1|TRBJ2-3|TRBV6-6
CASRTGGRTDTQYF
TGTGCCAGCAGAACAGGGGGCAGAACAGATACGCAGTATTTT
>-|-|TRBJ2-3|TRBV27
CASSRRTDTQYF
TGTGCCAGCAGTCGTCGCACAGATACGCAGTATTTT
>-|-|TRBJ2-1|TRBV11-3
CASSIGDYNEQFF
TGTGCCAGCAGTATAGGGGACTACAATGAGCAGTTCTTC
>few|-|TRBJ1-5|TRBV7-2
CASSFGGQPQHF
TGTGCCAGCAGCTTTGGGGGTCAGCCCCAGCATTTT
>once|-|TRBJ2-6|TRBV7-6
CASSPTGSGANVLTF
TGTGCCAGCAGCCCGACAGGTTCCGGGGCCAACGTCCTGACTTTC
>-|-|TRBJ2-1|TRBV9
CASSAIGLKEAEQFF
TGTGCCAGCAGCGCCATCGGACTAAAGGAGGCTGAGCAGTTCTTC
>-|-|TRBJ2-2|TRBV21-1
CASSNRTQTGDTGELFF
TGTGCCAGCAGCAACAGGACCCAGACAGGGGACACCGGGGAGCTGTTTTTT
>-|TRBD1|TRBJ2-7|TRBV7-8
CASSFDRGGEQYF
TGTGCCAGCAGCTTTGACAGGGGCGGCGAGCAGTACTTC
>-|TRBD2|TRBJ2-7|TRBV6-1
CASSSREGGYEQYF
TGTGCCAGCAGTTCCCGGGAGGGCGGTTACGAGCAGTACTTC
>-|-|TRBJ2-4|TRBV4-3
CASSQDTAHRKNIQYF
TGCGCCAGCAGCCAAGATACAGCGCACCGAAAAAACATTCAGTACTTC
>-|TRBD1|TRBJ2-7|TRBV6-1
CASRGQGAIPYEQYF
TGTGCCAGCAGGGGACAGGGGGCCATCCCCTACGAGCAGTACTTC
>-|-|TRBJ2-5|TRBV7-2
CASSLRAGSAGRETQYF
TGTGCCAGCAGCTTAAGGGCGGGTAGTGCAGGGCGGGAGACCCAGTACTTC
>-|-|TRBJ2-1|TRBV19
CASRDGQLNYNEQFF
TGTGCCAGTAGGGACGGACAGTTGAACTACAATGAGCAGTTCTTC
>few|-|TRBJ1-5|TRBV5-6
CASSLGPGEQPQHF
TGTGCCAGCAGCTTGGGGCCAGGGGAACAGCCCCAGCATTTT
>once|-|TRBJ2-7|TRBV9
CASSPRFWTVDEQYF
TGTGCCAGCAGCCCGAGGTTTTGGACAGTGGACGAGCAGTACTTC
>-|-|TRBJ2-1|TRBV20-1
CSAKRGVEQFF
TGCAGTGCGAAACGGGGAGTTGAGCAGTTCTTC
>-|-|TRBJ1-4|TRBV7-6
CASSLGRGQEKLFF
TGTGCCAGCAGCTTAGGCAGGGGACAAGAAAAACTGTTTTTT
>once|TRBD1|TRBJ1-4|TRBV27
CASSFTGTGGEKLFF
TGTGCCAGCAGTTTCACGGGGACAGGGGGTGAAAAACTGTTTTTT
>-|-|TRBJ1-6|TRBV5-1
CASKGESYNSPLHF
TGCGCCAGCAAAGGGGAATCCTATAATTCACCCCTCCACTTT
>-|-|TRBJ2-5|TRBV29-1
CSVRHSQETQYF
TGCAGCGTGAGACATAGCCAAGAGACCCAGTACTTC
>-|TRBD1|TRBJ1-2|TRBV4-2
CASSQEPQGAEYGYTF
TGTGCCAGCAGCCAAGAGCCACAGGGGGCGGAGTATGGCTACACCTTC
>-|TRBD2|TRBJ2-1|TRBV9
CASSVVDSGGPYNEQFF
TGTGCCAGCAGCGTAGTGGATAGCGGGGGGCCTTACAATGAGCAGTTCTTC
>-|-|TRBJ1-2|TRBV18
CASSFRGDDYGYTF
TGTGCCAGCTCGTTTAGAGGCGATGACTATGGCTACACCTTC
>-|-|TRBJ1-2|TRBV30
CAWSVGQGQYGYTF
TGTGCCTGGAGTGTAGGGCAGGGTCAATATGGCTACACCTTC
>-|-|TRBJ2-7|TRBV5-4
CASSLEPGVSYEQYF
TGTGCCAGCAGCTTGGAGCCGGGGGTCTCCTACGAGCAGTACTTC
>-|-|TRBJ1-2|TRBV28
CASSLRDGYGYTF
TGTGCCAGCAGTCTTCGGGACGGTTATGGCTACACCTTC
>few|-|TRBJ1-4|TRBV5-6
CASSNPRNGNEKLFF
TGTGCCAGCAGCAACCCCAGGAATGGAAATGAAAAACTGTTTTTT
>-|TRBD1|TRBJ1-1|TRBV7-6
CASSLGQGARNTEAFF
TGTGCCAGCAGCTTGGGTCAGGGGGCACGGAACACTGAAGCTTTCTTT
>-|-|TRBJ2-5|TRBV2
CASSLQSRRQTQYF
TGTGCCAGCAGCTTACAATCCCGGCGTCAGACCCAGTACTTC
>-|TRBD1|TRBJ1-6|TRBV7-9
CASSLGGTGGNSPLHF
TGTGCCAGCAGCTTAGGAGGGACAGGGGGCAACTCACCCCTCCACTTT
>-|-|TRBJ2-6|TRBV19
CASRQQSGANVLTF
TGTGCCAGTAGACAACAGTCTGGGGCCAACGTCCTGACTTTC
>-|TRBD2|TRBJ2-7|TRBV30
CAWAPAASGSYEQYF
TGTGCCTGGGCGCCTGCGGCTAGCGGGAGCTACGAGCAGTACTTC
>few|TRBD2|TRBJ2-1|TRBV7-9
CASSLGRLAGNEQFF
TGTGCCAGCAGCTTAGGGAGGCTAGCGGGAAATGAGCAGTTCTTC